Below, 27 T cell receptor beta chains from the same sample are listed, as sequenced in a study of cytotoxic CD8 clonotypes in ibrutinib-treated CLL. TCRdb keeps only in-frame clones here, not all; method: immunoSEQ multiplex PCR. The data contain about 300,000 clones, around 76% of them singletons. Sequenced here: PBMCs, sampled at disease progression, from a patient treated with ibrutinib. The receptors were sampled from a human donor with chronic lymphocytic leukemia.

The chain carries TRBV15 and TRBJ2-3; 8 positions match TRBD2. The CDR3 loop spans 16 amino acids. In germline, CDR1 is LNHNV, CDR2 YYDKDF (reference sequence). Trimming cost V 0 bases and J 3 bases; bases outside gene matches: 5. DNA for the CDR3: TGTGCCACCAGCAGAGATCCGGGAGGGTGGACAGATACGCAGTATTTT. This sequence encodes CATSRDPGGWTDTQYF.

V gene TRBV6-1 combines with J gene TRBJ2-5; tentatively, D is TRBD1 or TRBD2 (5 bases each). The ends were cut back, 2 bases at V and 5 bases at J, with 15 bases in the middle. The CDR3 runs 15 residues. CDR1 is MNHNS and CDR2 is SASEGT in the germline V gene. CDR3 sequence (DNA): TGTGCCAGCAGTGAAACTTGGGGGTCCTACGAGACCCAGTACTTC. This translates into CASSETWGSYETQYF.

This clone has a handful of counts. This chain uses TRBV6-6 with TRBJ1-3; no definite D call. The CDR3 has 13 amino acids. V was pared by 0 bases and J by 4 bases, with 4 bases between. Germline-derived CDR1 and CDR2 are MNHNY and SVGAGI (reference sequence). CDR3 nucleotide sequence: TGTGCCAGCAGTTACTCGAACGGAAACACCATATATTTT. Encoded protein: CASSYSNGNTIYF.

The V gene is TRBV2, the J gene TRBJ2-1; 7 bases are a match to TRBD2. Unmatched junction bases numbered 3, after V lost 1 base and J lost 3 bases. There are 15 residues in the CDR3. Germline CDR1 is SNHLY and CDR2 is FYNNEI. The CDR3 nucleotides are TGTGCCAGCAGTGAAGAGCGGGGCTTCTACAATGAGCAGTTCTTC. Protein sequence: CASSEERGFYNEQFF. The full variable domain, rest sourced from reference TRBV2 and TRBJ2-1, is EPEVTQTPSHQVTQMGQEVILRCVPISNHLYFYWYRQILGQKVEFLVSFYNNEISEKSEIFDDQFSVERPDGSNFTLKIRSTKLEDSAMYFCASSEERGFYNEQFFGPGTRLTVL.

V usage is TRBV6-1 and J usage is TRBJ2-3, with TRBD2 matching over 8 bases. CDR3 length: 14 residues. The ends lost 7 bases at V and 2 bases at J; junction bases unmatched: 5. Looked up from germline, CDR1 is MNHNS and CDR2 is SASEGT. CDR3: CASNRGGTTDTQYF. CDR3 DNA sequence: TGTGCCAGCAATCGGGGGGGGACCACAGATACGCAGTATTTT.

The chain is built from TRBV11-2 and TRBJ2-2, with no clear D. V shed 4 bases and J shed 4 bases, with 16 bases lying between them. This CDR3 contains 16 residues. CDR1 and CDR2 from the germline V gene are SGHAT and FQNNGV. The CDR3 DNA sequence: TGTGCCAGCAGCTACCCACCGAGCAAGGGCACCGGGGAGCTGTTTTTT. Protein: CASSYPPSKGTGELFF.

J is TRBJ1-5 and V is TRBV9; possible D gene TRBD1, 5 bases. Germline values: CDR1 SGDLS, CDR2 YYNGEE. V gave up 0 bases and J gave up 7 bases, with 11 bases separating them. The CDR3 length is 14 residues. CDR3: CASSVVWGGQPQHF. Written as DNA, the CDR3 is TGTGCCAGCAGCGTAGTGTGGGGGGGACAGCCCCAGCATTTT.

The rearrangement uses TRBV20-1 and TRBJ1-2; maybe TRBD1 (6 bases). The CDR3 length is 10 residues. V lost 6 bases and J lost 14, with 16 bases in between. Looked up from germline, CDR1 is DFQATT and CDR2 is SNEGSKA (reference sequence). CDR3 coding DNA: TGCAGTGCGGTACAGGGCGGGCGGACCTTC. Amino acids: CSAVQGGRTF.

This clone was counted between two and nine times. CDR3 loop: CASSYPNSNYGYTF. The DNA for the CDR3 is TGTGCCAGCAGTTACCCAAACAGTAACTATGGCTACACCTTC. The chain employs TRBV6-6 and TRBJ1-2; D gene unclear. The V end lost 2 bases, the J end lost 1 base, and 8 bases lay between the germline ends. The CDR3 length is 14 residues. Germline V gene data show CDR1 as MNHNY and CDR2 as SVGAGI (reference sequence).

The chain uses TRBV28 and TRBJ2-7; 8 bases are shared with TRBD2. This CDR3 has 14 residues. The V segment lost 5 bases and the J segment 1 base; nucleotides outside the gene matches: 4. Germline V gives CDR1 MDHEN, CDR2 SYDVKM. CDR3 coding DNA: TGTGCCAGCAGTATCGCGGGGGGTTCCTACGAGCAGTACTTC. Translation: CASSIAGGSYEQYF.

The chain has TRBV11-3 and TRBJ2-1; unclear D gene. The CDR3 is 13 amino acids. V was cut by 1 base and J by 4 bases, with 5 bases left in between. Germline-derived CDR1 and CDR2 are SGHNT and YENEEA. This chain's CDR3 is CASSLGVYNEQFF. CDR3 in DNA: TGTGCCAGCAGCTTAGGTGTGTACAATGAGCAGTTCTTC.

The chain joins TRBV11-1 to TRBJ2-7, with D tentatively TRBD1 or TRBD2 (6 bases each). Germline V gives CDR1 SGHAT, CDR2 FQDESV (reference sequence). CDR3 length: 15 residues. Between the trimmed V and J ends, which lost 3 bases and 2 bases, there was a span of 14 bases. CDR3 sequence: CASSFRGGDPYEQYF. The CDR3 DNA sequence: TGTGCCAGCAGCTTCAGGGGAGGTGATCCCTACGAGCAGTACTTC.

The CDR3 spells CASSQGGDGSYEQYF. CDR3 nucleotides: TGCGCCAGCAGCCAAGGGGGGGACGGCTCCTACGAGCAGTACTTC. This chain links TRBV4-1 with TRBJ2-7; a weak D match, TRBD2 (6 bases). Between the trimmed V and J ends, which lost 1 base and 0 bases, there was a span of 10 bases. The CDR3 spans 15 residues. CDR1 MGHRA and CDR2 YSYEKL come from the germline V gene.

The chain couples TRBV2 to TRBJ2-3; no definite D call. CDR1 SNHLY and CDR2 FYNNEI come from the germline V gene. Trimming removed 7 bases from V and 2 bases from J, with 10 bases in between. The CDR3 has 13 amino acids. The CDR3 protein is CASNGVYTDTQYF. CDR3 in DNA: TGTGCCAGCAATGGGGTTTACACAGATACGCAGTATTTT.

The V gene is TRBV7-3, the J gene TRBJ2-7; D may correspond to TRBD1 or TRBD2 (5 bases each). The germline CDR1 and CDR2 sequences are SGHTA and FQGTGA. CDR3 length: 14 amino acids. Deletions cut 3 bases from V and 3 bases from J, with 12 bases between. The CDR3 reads CASSFGGPNYEQYF. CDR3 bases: TGTGCCAGCAGCTTTGGGGGACCAAACTACGAGCAGTACTTC.

Here the CDR3 DNA reads TGTGCCAGCAGACCCCTCGGGTTGGGCGGTAGCAATCAGCCCCAGCATTTT. It encodes CASRPLGLGGSNQPQHF. This sequence joins TRBV28 and TRBJ1-5; unclear D gene. The CDR3 length is 17 residues. CDR1 MDHEN and CDR2 SYDVKM come from the germline V gene. V was trimmed by 6 bases and J by 0 bases, leaving 18 bases between them.

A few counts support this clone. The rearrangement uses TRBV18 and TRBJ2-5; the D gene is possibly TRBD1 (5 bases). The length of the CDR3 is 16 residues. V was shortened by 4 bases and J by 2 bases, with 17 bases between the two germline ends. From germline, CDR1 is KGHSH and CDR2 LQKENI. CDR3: CASSLRQTLGQETQYF. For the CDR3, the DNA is TGTGCCAGCTCACTCCGACAGACCTTGGGTCAAGAGACCCAGTACTTC. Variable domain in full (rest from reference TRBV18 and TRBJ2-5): NAGVMQNPRHLVRRRGQEARLRCSPMKGHSHVYWYRQLPEEGLKFMVYLQKENIIDESGMPKERFSAEFPKEGPSILRIQQVVRGDSAAYFCASSLRQTLGQETQYFGPGTRLLVL.

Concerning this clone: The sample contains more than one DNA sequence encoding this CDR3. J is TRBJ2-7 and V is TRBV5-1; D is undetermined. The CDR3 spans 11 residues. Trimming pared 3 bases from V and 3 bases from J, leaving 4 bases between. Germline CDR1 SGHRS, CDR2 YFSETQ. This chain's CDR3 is CASSSGYEQYF. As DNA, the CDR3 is TGCGCCAGCAGCTCGGGCTACGAGCAGTACTTC.

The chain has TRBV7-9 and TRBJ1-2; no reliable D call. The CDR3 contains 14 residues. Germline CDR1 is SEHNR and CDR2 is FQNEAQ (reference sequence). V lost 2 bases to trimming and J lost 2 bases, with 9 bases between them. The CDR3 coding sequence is TGTGCCAGCAGCTTACTAGGGATAAACTATGGCTACACCTTC. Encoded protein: CASSLLGINYGYTF. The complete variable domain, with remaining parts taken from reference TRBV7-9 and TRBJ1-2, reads DTGVSQNPRHKITKRGQNVTFRCDPISEHNRLYWYRQTLGQGPEFLTYFQNEAQLEKSRLLSDRFSAERPKGSFSTLEIQRTEQGDSAMYLCASSLLGINYGYTFGSGTRLTVV.

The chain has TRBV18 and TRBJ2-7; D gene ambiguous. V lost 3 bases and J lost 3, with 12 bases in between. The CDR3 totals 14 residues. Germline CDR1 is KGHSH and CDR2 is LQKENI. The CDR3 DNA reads TGTGCCAGCTCACCCGATATTCACAGCTACGAGCAGTACTTC. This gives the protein CASSPDIHSYEQYF. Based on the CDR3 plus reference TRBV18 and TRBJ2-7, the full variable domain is NAGVMQNPRHLVRRRGQEARLRCSPMKGHSHVYWYRQLPEEGLKFMVYLQKENIIDESGMPKERFSAEFPKEGPSILRIQQVVRGDSAAYFCASSPDIHSYEQYFGPGTRLTVT.

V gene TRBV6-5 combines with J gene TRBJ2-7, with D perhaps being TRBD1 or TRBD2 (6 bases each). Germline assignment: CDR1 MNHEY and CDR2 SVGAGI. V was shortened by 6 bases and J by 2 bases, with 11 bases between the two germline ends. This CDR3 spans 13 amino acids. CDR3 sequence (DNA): TGTGCCAGCAGAAAGGGGGGTCCCTACGAGCAGTACTTC. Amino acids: CASRKGGPYEQYF.

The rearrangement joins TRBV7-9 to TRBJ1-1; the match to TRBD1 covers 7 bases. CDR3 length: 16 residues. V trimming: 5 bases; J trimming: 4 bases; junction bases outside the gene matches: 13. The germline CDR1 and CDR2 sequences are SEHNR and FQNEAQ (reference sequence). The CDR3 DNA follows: TGTGCCAGCAGCCCCAGACAGGGCAAAAGCGGCACTGAAGCTTTCTTT. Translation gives CASSPRQGKSGTEAFF.

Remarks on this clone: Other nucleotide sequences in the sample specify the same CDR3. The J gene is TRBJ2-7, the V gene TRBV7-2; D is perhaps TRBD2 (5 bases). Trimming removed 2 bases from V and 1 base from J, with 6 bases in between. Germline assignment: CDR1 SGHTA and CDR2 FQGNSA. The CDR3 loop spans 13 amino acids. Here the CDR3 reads CASSLQRSYEQYF. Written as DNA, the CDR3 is TGTGCCAGCAGCTTACAGCGGTCCTACGAGCAGTACTTC.

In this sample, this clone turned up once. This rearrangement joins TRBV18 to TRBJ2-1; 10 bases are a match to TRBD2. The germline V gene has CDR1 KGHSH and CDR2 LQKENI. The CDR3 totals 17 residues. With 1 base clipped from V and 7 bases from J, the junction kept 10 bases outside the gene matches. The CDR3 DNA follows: TGTGCCAGCTCACCACAGTCACTAGCGGGGCCAGGGAATGAGCAGTTCTTC. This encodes CASSPQSLAGPGNEQFF.

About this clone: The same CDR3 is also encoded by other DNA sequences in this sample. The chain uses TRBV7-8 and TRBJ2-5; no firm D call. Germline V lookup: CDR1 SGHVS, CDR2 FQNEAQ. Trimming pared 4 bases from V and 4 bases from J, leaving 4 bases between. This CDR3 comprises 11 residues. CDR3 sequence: CASSSRETQYF. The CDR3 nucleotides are TGTGCCAGCAGCTCTCGAGAGACCCAGTACTTC.

CDR3 loop: CASTGTLNNEQFF. Here the CDR3 DNA reads TGTGCCAGCACCGGGACATTAAACAATGAGCAGTTCTTC. V is TRBV6-5 and J is TRBJ2-1; tentatively, D is TRBD1 (6 bases). V was cut by 7 bases and J by 5 bases, with 12 bases left in between. CDR1 is MNHEY, CDR2 SVGAGI, per germline. The CDR3 length is 13 residues.

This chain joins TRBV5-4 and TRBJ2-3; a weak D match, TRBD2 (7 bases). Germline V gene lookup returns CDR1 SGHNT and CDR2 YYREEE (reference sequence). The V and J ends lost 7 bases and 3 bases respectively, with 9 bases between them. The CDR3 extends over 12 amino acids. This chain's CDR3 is CASGGATDTQYF. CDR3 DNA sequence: TGTGCCAGCGGGGGGGCAACAGATACGCAGTATTTT.